This TCR beta chain is drawn from a study of identical twins. TCRdb re-called the 5' RACE reads with MiXCR, one entry per CDR3 protein. The table includes hundreds of thousands of distinct CDR3 sequences, 5.5% to 6.5% detected once. J was trimmed by 6 bases and V by 6 bases; bases with no gene match: 4. The CDR3 totals 15 residues. Germline CDR1 is MNHNS and CDR2 is SASEGT. This TCR was sampled from a man between 18 and 35 years old in good health. The chain combines TRBV6-1 with TRBJ2-2, with 13 bases aligning to TRBD2. Sequenced material: naive T cells sorted from blood. CDR3 coding DNA: TGTGCCAGCAGGGGACTAGCGGGAAATCCCGGGGAGCTGTTTTTT. Its translation: CASRGLAGNPGELFF.